What follows are 10 T cell receptor beta chains derived from one specimen sequenced in a study of CD8+ T cells in alopecia areata. Treatment defined: oral pan-JAK inhibitor, 5-10 mg twice daily. Sequencing relied on a cDNA template that was reverse transcribed from extracted RNA. Only in-frame clones appear in the TCRdb table, and some are missing; sequencing was by immunoSEQ multiplex PCR. The data show more than 200,000 clones, approximately 45% seen once. The sequences come from CD4+ T cells sorted from blood, collected around week 36, from a patient treated with tofacitinib. These receptors all stem from a human donor with alopecia areata.

This clone has a single count. V is TRBV29-1 and J is TRBJ1-3; D gene uncertain. Germline V lookup: CDR1 SQVTM, CDR2 ANQGSEA. This CDR3 contains 15 residues. Trimming shortened V by 7 bases and J by 3 bases, and 19 bases separated the two germline ends. For the CDR3, the DNA is TGCAGCGCCACGGGAGGGCAGTTGAATGGAAACACCATATATTTT. Residues: CSATGGQLNGNTIYF.

The rearrangement joins TRBV7-8 to TRBJ2-7, with TRBD2 matching 7 bases. This CDR3 contains 15 residues. The germline V gene has CDR1 SGHVS and CDR2 FQNEAQ. The V gene end was trimmed by 5 bases and the J gene end by 0 bases; junction bases not matched to a gene: 7. The CDR3 spells CASSPGASGSYEQYF. As DNA, the CDR3 is TGTGCCAGCAGCCCCGGGGCTAGCGGCTCCTACGAGCAGTACTTC.

A word on this clone: The identical CDR3 is also encoded by other nucleotide sequences in the sample. V usage is TRBV29-1 and J usage is TRBJ1-1; 7 bases fit TRBD1. The trim removed 6 bases at V and 4 bases at J, leaving 2 bases unmatched. The CDR3 sequence is 11 residues long. Per germline, CDR1 SQVTM and CDR2 ANQGSEA. The CDR3 bases are TGCAGCGTAAGACAGGGCACTGAAGCTTTCTTT. This translates into CSVRQGTEAFF.

The chain carries TRBV20-1 and TRBJ1-2; D call uncertain. Between the trimmed V and J ends, which lost 6 bases and 3 bases, there was a span of 8 bases. CDR1 is DFQATT and CDR2 is SNEGSKA in the germline V gene (reference sequence). The CDR3 totals 11 residues. CDR3 DNA sequence: TGCAGTGCCTCCCCATACTATGGCTACACCTTC. It translates to CSASPYYGYTF.

The chain recombines TRBV30 with TRBJ2-7, with 7 bases matching TRBD1. The CDR3 runs 11 residues. The junction had 5 bases not matched to a gene; V was cut back by 6 bases and J by 6 bases. CDR1 is GTSNPN and CDR2 is SVGIG in the germline V gene (reference sequence). DNA of the CDR3: TGTGCCTGCCAGGGGGAATCCGAGCAGTACTTC. It codes for CACQGESEQYF.

CDR3 nucleotide sequence: TGTGCCAGCAGTATACAGGGGGAAACTGAAGCTTTCTTT. Translation gives CASSIQGETEAFF. The chain links TRBV25-1 to TRBJ1-1; TRBD1 aligns across 8 bases. The CDR3 has 13 residues. J gave up 5 bases and V 5 bases, and 4 bases lay outside the gene matches. The germline V gene has CDR1 MGHDK and CDR2 SYGVNS.

The chain couples TRBV6-5 to TRBJ2-5; D tentatively reads TRBD1 or TRBD2 (6 bases each). Germline V CDR1 and CDR2: MNHEY, SVGAGI. V lost 2 bases, J lost 5 bases, and 12 bases lay in between. This CDR3 is built from 14 residues. CDR3 bases: TGTGCCAGCAGTTACCTGGGGGGCAGGGAGACCCAGTACTTC. This encodes CASSYLGGRETQYF.

This clone has more than one count but fewer than ten. The chain links TRBV29-1 to TRBJ2-5; D is unresolved. V was clipped by 6 bases and J by 0 bases, with 8 bases between them. This CDR3 has 12 residues. Per germline, CDR1 SQVTM and CDR2 ANQGSEA. The CDR3 bases are TGCAGCGTCAGACCAAACCAAGAGACCCAGTACTTC. Its protein is CSVRPNQETQYF. Drawing the rest from reference TRBV29-1 and TRBJ2-5, the complete variable domain is SAVISQKPSRDICQRGTSLTIQCQVDSQVTMMFWYRQQPGQSLTLIATANQGSEATYESGFVIDKFPISRPNLTFSTLTVSNMSPEDSSIYLCSVRPNQETQYFGPGTRLLVL.

V gene TRBV7-9 combines with J gene TRBJ2-5; D is unresolved. The CDR3 is 11 residues long. Germline lookup yields CDR1 SEHNR and CDR2 FQNEAQ (reference sequence). V lost 11 bases and J lost 5, with 12 bases in between. CDR3 sequence: CAPLDGETQYF. CDR3 sequence (DNA): TGTGCCCCCTTAGATGGGGAGACCCAGTACTTC.

This clone was observed a single time. V is TRBV30 and J is TRBJ2-7; tentatively, D is TRBD2 (6 bases). Germline V gene lookup returns CDR1 GTSNPN and CDR2 SVGIG (reference sequence). The CDR3 length is 11 residues. The germline V and J ends were trimmed by 8 bases and 3 bases, with 11 bases remaining between them. The CDR3 is CARGDFYEQYF. In DNA, the CDR3 is TGTGCCCGCGGGGACTTCTACGAGCAGTACTTC.